This T cell receptor (beta chain) was captured in a study of shared clonotypes between healthy human individuals. The study's findings and limits: Generation of non-shared clonotypes was less probable than generation of clonotypes shared by all four donors.

The authors ran the assay at deep level. The genomic DNA of each subset was split evenly across several immunoSEQ plates. Assay used: immunoSEQ multiplex PCR; TCRdb lists only in-frame clones, some missing. The sample comprises approximately 100,000 clones, under 70% of which are singletons, and roughly 24% rests with the top ten. Notes on this clone: Its target is not known.

Germline lookup yields CDR1 MRHNA and CDR2 SNTAGT. This CDR3 contains 15 residues. Trimming shortened V by 3 bases and J by 0 bases, and 10 bases separated the two germline ends. Sequenced input: memory CD8+ T cells sorted from blood. As for subset: CD45RO+ cells pooled with CCR7-negative TemRA cells. The sequence derives from a woman in her twenties or thirties in good health. The V gene is TRBV6-4, the J gene TRBJ2-3, with D perhaps TRBD1 or TRBD2 (5 bases each). The DNA for the CDR3 is TGTGCCAGCAGTGAAGGAGGACATAGCACAGATACGCAGTATTTT. This gives the protein CASSEGGHSTDTQYF.